Reported below is one T cell receptor (beta chain). Antigen: not known. Primers for the PCR totalled 60 Vbeta and 13 Jbeta. Sequencing was performed with immunoSEQ multiplex PCR; in TCRdb, only in-frame clones are kept and a portion is missing. The table includes about 160,000 clones, more than 65% detected once. This record belongs to a study of cytomegalovirus exposure and HLA in healthy donors. This CDR3 is built from 13 residues. The germline CDR1 and CDR2 sequences are MNHEY and SMNVEV (reference sequence). Between the trimmed V and J ends, which lost 3 bases and 8 bases, there was a span of 10 bases. Findings and limits, study-wide: In a later analysis, CMV-associated beta chains were mostly HLA-associated, it appeared. In a later analysis, donors in an Asian-associated ancestry cluster reportedly had fewer N-insertions in productive TCRs than the cohort mean. Later analysis identified a missense DCLRE1C variant that was linked to TCR beta V- and J-gene trimming.

The specimen was PBMCs. This chain joins TRBV27 and TRBJ1-4; D ambiguous. This receptor was taken from a man over 45 in good health and CMV-seropositive. DNA for the CDR3: TGTGCCAGCAGTTTTCGGAGGGAGGAAAAACTGTTTTTT. As protein: CASSFRREEKLFF.